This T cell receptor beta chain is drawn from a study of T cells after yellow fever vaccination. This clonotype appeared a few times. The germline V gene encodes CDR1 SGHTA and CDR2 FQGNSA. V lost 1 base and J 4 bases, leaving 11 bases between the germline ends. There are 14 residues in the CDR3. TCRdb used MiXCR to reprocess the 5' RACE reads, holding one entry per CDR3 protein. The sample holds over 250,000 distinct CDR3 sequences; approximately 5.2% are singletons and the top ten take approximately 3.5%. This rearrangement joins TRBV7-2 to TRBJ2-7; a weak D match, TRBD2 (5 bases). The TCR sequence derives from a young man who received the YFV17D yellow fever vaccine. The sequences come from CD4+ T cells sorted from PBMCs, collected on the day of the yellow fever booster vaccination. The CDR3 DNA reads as TGTGCCAGCAGCTTAGGGAGGTGGGGTTACGAGCAGTACTTC. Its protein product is CASSLGRWGYEQYF.